Listed here is a single T cell receptor (beta chain). The sample belongs to a study of PD-L1 blockade in urothelial cancer. Study-level background: Before enrollment, 0 to 3 chemotherapy regimens had been given to patients.

Assay: immunoSEQ multiplex PCR; the TCRdb copy retains only in-frame clones and omits some. The table lists about 43,000 clones, around 88% of them singletons. Specimen: PBMCs, collected around atezolizumab (anti-PD-L1) treatment. This receptor was taken from an elderly man with urothelial cancer.

The CDR3 loop reads CASSSGESEDRDTQYF. The CDR3 DNA is TGTGCCAGCAGCTCAGGTGAATCAGAGGACAGGGATACGCAGTATTTT. V usage is TRBV7-9 and J usage is TRBJ2-3; 7 bases agree with TRBD1. The CDR3 contains 16 residues. With 4 bases clipped from V and 6 bases from J, the junction kept 13 bases outside the gene matches. Germline V lookup: CDR1 SEHNR, CDR2 FQNEAQ (reference sequence).